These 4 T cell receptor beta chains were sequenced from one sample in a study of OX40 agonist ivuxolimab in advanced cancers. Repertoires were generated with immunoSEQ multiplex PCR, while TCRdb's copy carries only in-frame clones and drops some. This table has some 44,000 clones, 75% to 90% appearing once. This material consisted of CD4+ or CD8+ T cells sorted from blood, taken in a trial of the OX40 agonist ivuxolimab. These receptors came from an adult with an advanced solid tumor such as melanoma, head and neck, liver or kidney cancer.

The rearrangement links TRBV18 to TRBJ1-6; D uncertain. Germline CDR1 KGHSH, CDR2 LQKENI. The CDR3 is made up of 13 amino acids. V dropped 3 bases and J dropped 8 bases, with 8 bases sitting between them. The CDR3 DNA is TGTGCCAGCTCACCGGCCTCGGATTCACCCCTCCACTTT. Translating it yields CASSPASDSPLHF.

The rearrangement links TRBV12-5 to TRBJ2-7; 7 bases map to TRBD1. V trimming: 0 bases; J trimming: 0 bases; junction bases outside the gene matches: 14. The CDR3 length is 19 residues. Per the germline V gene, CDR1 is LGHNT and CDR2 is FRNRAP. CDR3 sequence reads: CASGLVRITGVQASYEQYF. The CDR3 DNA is TGTGCTAGTGGTTTGGTTCGTATCACAGGGGTCCAAGCCTCCTACGAGCAGTACTTC.

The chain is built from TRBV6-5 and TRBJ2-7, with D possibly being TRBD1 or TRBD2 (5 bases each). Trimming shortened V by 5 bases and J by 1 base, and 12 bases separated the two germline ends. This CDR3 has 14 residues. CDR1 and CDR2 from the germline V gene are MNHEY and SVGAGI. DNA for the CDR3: TGTGCCAGCAGTACCCCGGGACGTTCCTACGAGCAGTACTTC. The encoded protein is CASSTPGRSYEQYF.

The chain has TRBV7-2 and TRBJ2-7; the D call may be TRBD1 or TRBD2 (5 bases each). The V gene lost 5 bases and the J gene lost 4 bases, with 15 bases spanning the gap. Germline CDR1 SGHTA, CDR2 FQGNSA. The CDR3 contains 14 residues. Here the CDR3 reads CASSSRHGTYEQYF. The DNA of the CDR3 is TGTGCCAGCAGCAGCAGGCACGGGACGTACGAGCAGTACTTC.